Below, one T cell receptor beta chain is given with its context. This clone was seen only a few times. The specificity of this receptor is unknown. Qualities for individual bases were not recorded, and no much larger clone is one base off. From the germline V gene, CDR1 is SNHLY and CDR2 is FYNNEI. V is pruned by 7 bases and J by 0 bases, leaving 8 bases of the junction without a gene match. Spanning cysteine to phenylalanine, the CDR3 consists of 16 amino acids. CDR3 DNA only is kept here, 48 bases in frame from base 1. The method was the immunoSEQ multiplex PCR assay. The multiplex PCR relied on a mix of 60 forward primers for TCR Vbeta segments and 13 reverse primers for TCR Jbeta segments. Amplification of the CDR3 region of rearranged TCR beta genes was performed with a multiplex PCR assay on genomic DNA. Amplified TCR beta libraries were sequenced as 87-base-pair reads on the Illumina HiSeq System. Per the original workflow: Across the 500 to 700 repertoires, a later analysis counted roughly 77 million unique TCR beta chains, roughly 11 million of which were shared by at least two donors. Raw reads were error-corrected and collapsed into unique sequences by a nearest-neighbor algorithm in which closely related sequences were merged to remove PCR and sequencing errors. Alignment of CDR3 sequences to IMGT reference sequences was used to assign V, D and J gene segments. Each retained sequence needed at least a six-nucleotide match to both a V gene segment and a J gene segment. A rearrangement counted as productive if the CDR3 had no stop codons and remained in frame with V and J, and every other rearrangement counted as non-productive. Following IMGT convention, CDR3 was defined as the stretch from the second conserved V-encoded cysteine to the conserved J-encoded phenylalanine. In an earlier analysis of just under 600 of the donors, sequences lacking an unambiguous match to a single V gene segment were excluded. An earlier analysis of about 590 of the donors classified V segments as functional when productive rearrangements were above 56.7% and as segregating when the standard deviation between donors was above 5%. A statistical classification framework was built for diagnosing cytomegalovirus status from the catalog of TCR beta chain sequences. A later analysis assigned V and J genes by comparing TCR nucleotide sequences with IMGT/GENE-DB human TR gene sequences. Using the TCRdist pipeline, a later analysis assigned CDR3 sequences along with most-parsimonious VDJ recombination scenarios. In a later analysis, each TCR beta chain was defined by its CDR3 amino acid sequence together with its V-gene family, and reads without a unique V-gene family were excluded. A later analysis removed roughly 590 highly shared, low-generation-probability nucleotide sequences to deal with suspected cross-contamination and a sequencing artifact. A later analysis calculated a clonal expansion index for each public chain from normalized within-repertoire ranks of inferred template counts. A later analysis computed generation probabilities with a VDJ recombination model fitted to out-of-frame rearrangements, and checked the results against IGoR. In a later analysis, TCR-TCR, TCR-HLA and TCR-CMV co-occurrence was scored with hypergeometric tests, and a repertoire-size bias correction was applied to TCR pairs. To estimate false discovery rates, a later analysis permuted the HLA or CMV assignments 20 times. In a later analysis, co-occurring TCRs were grouped using DBSCAN, with TCRdist sequence similarity added in when clustering inside HLA-allele-positive subsets. Repertoires with fewer than 30,000 or more than 120,000 public chains, plus five repertoires with anomalous nucleotide sharing, were excluded from co-occurrence clustering. TCRdb stores this immuneACCESS table with in-frame sequences only. Part of the clones is absent; in the studies checked, under half of the shortfall reflects unresolved V genes, and no reason is known for the rest. V, J and clone size reflect that table, while D and trimming were determined from the DNA. This sample lists about 97,000 clones; 65% to 85% were detected once. The ten largest make up 4.5% to 6.5% of the sample.

The data were taken from a study of cytomegalovirus exposure and HLA in healthy donors (dated by TCRdb to 2017 to 2019). With respect to the entire study: An earlier analysis of some 600 of the donors reported around 280 Gb of sequence data and around 120 million unique TCR beta sequences obtained from around 180 million T cells. Roughly 300 gigabases of sequencing data and approximately 80 million unique TCR sequences were included in an early release covering over 600 HLA-typed donors. Of the roughly 410 genotyped donors, 65% to 90% were placed in the genetic ancestry cluster associated with self-reported Caucasian donors. The study aimed to test whether cataloging public T cell receptors could reveal signatures of past pathogen exposure. The study used immunosequencing to profile the T cell repertoires of more than 650 subjects and linked those repertoires to cytomegalovirus serostatus. Along with the roughly 670-subject first cohort, a separate validation cohort of 120 different subjects was used. To predict cytomegalovirus infection status, the study brought together high-throughput TCR immunosequencing, statistical association of individual TCRs with disease status, and machine learning. To study patterns of TCR occurrence, a later analysis re-analyzed previously published TCR beta repertoires from around 660 donors and added high-resolution HLA genotyping. In the later analysis, no new phenotypic data were used to find candidate immune exposures; instead, reliance was placed on TCR beta sequences and their occurrence across donors. An earlier analysis of around 640 of the donors used high-throughput TCR beta sequencing to judge whether each TCR beta V gene segment behaved as functional or pseudogenic. Alongside the repertoire data, information on donor age, sex, ethnicity and CMV serostatus was compiled. In a later genetic analysis, genome-wide SNP genotypes for about 55% of the roughly 700 donors were used, and that subset was treated as a discovery cohort. All discovery cohort repertoires had been generated using a single sequencing platform. HLA typing covered class I and class II loci at four-digit resolution. The number of typed donors differed by locus: roughly 629-640 for A, B, C, DRB1 and DQB1; some 540 for DQA1; roughly 600 for DPA1; and some 430 for DPB1. Because of strong linkage in the cohort, five DR-DQ haplotypes were treated as single units for association and clustering. Among some 410 genotyped donors of the cohort, an average of around 250,000 unique TCR beta nucleotide sequences was sequenced per donor, of which about 20% were non-productive. Broader findings and caveats from the paper: CMV serostatus was the only immune exposure information available for the cohort. The study gave a list of under 200 TCR beta chains associated with cytomegalovirus. A later analysis associated roughly 17,000 TCR beta sequences with specific HLA alleles at a false discovery rate of 0.05. Around 16 rarely observed V segments, including chromosome 9 orphons, were excluded from the earlier analysis of several hundred of the donors because counts were too low. Sequencing depth was assumed to be roughly uniform across donors in the presence/absence analyses, though that assumption may not hold. Most CMV-associated TCR beta chains appeared to be HLA-restricted in a later analysis, and the HLA associations seemed to be driven largely by CMV exposure. In both the original and validation cohorts, the classifier was reported to diagnose cytomegalovirus status with high specificity and sensitivity. Several of the top co-occurrence clusters appeared to be linked to parvovirus B19, influenza, CMV and Epstein-Barr virus, according to a later analysis. When HLA alleles, especially DR and DQ, strongly co-occurred, attributing TCR associations to individual alleles was difficult. In a later genetic analysis, a missense DCLRE1C variant was associated with V-gene and J-gene trimming of TCR beta chains, and the association was replicated in an independent cohort. Three of the identified cytomegalovirus-associated TCR beta chains were confirmed in vitro to be specific for cytomegalovirus antigens. According to the authors, the approach could potentially be generalized to other disease states and immunological phenotypes. The 87-base-pair reads could not distinguish some IMGT-functional V segments, including TRBV6-2 and TRBV6-3, so those segments were excluded. In a later analysis, HLA-associated TCR beta chains showed more clonal expansion and lower generation probabilities than non-associated chains that were equally common. According to a later analysis, TCR association rates differed among HLA loci, with DRB1 alleles showing the most associated TCRs and HLA-C alleles showing the fewest. A further reported finding was that TCR beta sequences accurately predicted the HLA-A and HLA-B alleles for most subjects in the first cohort. A cluster of highly shared sequence variants was judged likely to be a technical artifact of the sequencing pipeline. In a later genetic analysis, fewer N-insertions in productive TCRs were reported among donors in an Asian-associated ancestry cluster than the roughly 640-donor mean. Because HLA typing was missing for some donors at each locus, association tests included only the typed subset. An earlier analysis of 587 of the donors showed that most TCR beta V segments appeared in productive rearrangements either about 87% or about 30% of the time, which broadly matched IMGT annotations. Linkage disequilibrium might explain the correlated functional status among segregating V segments, but an unknown experimental factor could not be excluded. Only TCR beta chains were sequenced in this cohort, and the absence of alpha or paired-chain data limited detectable features. Across donors, most TCR sequences were observed very rarely, whereas some public TCRs were present in many individuals.

The cohort comprised approximately 700 healthy bone marrow donors. At the time of sampling, all cohort members were nominally healthy, though unrecorded immune exposures were likely present. The donor tested CMV seropositive, placing the donor among the 250 to 350 seropositive members of the cohort. A peripheral blood sample was provided by each donor, and peripheral blood mononuclear cells were used for TCR beta sequencing. Genomic DNA extraction from the blood cell samples was performed with the Qiagen DNeasy Blood Extraction Kit. Sequencing was done on a sample of PBMCs. The source of this sequence is a man aged 40-55 years in good health and CMV-seropositive. The chain joins TRBV2 to TRBJ2-3, and 9 bases in between align with TRBD1. DNA sequence: TGTGCCAGCAATTCAATGGGACAGGGCAGCACAGATACGCAGTATTTT. Translated, it gives CASNSMGQGSTDTQYF.